One and the same sample provided the 23 T cell receptor beta chains below, sequenced in a study of neurological immune-mediated disorders. TCRdb reprocessed the 5' RACE reads with MiXCR, giving one entry per CDR3 protein. The repertoire holds under 90,000 distinct CDR3 sequences, with approximately 3.5% as singletons. Source material: PBMCs. Source of these receptors: a woman aged 50 to 65 with multiple sclerosis.

This clonotype was observed at least ten times. The V call is TRBV7-2, the J call TRBJ2-7, with D unclear. CDR3 length equals 10 residues. Germline CDR1 reads SGHTA; CDR2 reads FQGNSA. The germline V and J ends were trimmed by 6 bases and 8 bases, with 8 bases remaining between them. CDR3 protein: CASRPPQQYF. In nucleotides, the CDR3 is TGTGCCAGCAGACCCCCCCAGCAGTACTTC.

This clonotype showed up many times. The chain employs TRBV27 and TRBJ2-1; perhaps TRBD2 as D (5 bases). CDR1 MNHEY and CDR2 SMNVEV come from the germline V gene (reference sequence). This CDR3 region has 13 residues. Trimming cost V 6 bases and J 7 bases, with 13 bases left between them. This CDR3 is CASSWTGGNEQFF. CDR3 DNA: TGTGCCAGCAGCTGGACCGGCGGGAATGAGCAGTTCTTC.

In the case of this clonotype: Being one base from a much bigger clone, this may be a read error. Here the CDR3 omits its conserved ending phenylalanine or tryptophan, so a read error is the likely source. The chain uses TRBV7-2 and TRBJ2-4, with TRBD1 as a possible D gene (5 bases). CDR3 length equals 13 residues. In germline, CDR1 is SGHTA, CDR2 FQGNSA. The V end lost 2 bases, the J end lost 6 bases, and 8 bases lay between the germline ends. CDR3 sequence (DNA): TGTGCCAGCAGCTTAATCCAGGGAAACATTCAGTACGTC. As protein: CASSLIQGNIQYV.

The chain carries TRBV12-3 or TRBV12-4 and TRBJ2-7; no reliable D call. The V end lost 6 bases, the J end lost 5 bases, and 8 bases lay between the germline ends. The CDR3 spans 11 residues. The CDR3: CASRTGNEQYF. The CDR3, as DNA: TGTGCCAGCAGAACTGGAAACGAGCAGTACTTC.

This clonotype was seen at least ten times. The CDR3, as DNA: TGTGCCAGCAGCTTAGCGGAGGCCAGGCCGAGCACCGGGGAGCTGTTTTTT. Protein: CASSLAEARPSTGELFF. V is TRBV7-9 and J is TRBJ2-2; D perhaps matches TRBD2 (5 bases). The germline V gene encodes CDR1 SEHNR and CDR2 FQNEAQ (reference sequence). The length of the CDR3 is 17 residues. Trimming took off 0 bases at V and 4 bases at J, with 15 bases between the two ends.

This clonotype has at least ten counts. The V gene is TRBV24-1, the J gene TRBJ2-1, with D perhaps TRBD2 (5 bases). Trimming took off 2 bases at V and 7 bases at J, with 14 bases between the two ends. This CDR3 has 15 residues. Per the germline V gene, CDR1 is KGHDR and CDR2 is SFDVKD. Written as DNA, the CDR3 is TGTGCCACCAGTGATTCTCGAGGGCCAGGAAATGAGCAGTTCTTC. This sequence encodes CATSDSRGPGNEQFF.

This clonotype was seen many times. This chain joins TRBV15 and TRBJ2-3; 10 bases map to TRBD2. V lost 0 bases, J lost 6 bases, and 9 bases stayed unmatched. Per the germline V gene, CDR1 is LNHNV and CDR2 is YYDKDF (reference sequence). The CDR3 covers 17 residues. Here the CDR3 DNA reads TGTGCCACCAGCAGAGATTTCAGCGGGGGGGCCGGGGATACGCAGTATTTT. Amino acid sequence: CATSRDFSGGAGDTQYF.

There are many counts of this clonotype. The chain uses TRBV6-5 and TRBJ1-5, with D unresolved. Germline V CDR1 and CDR2: MNHEY, SVGAGI. The ends were cut back, 5 bases at V and 1 base at J, with 12 bases in the middle. This CDR3 contains 15 residues. DNA of the CDR3: TGTGCCAGCAGTCCCGTAGGCAACAGCAATCAGCCCCAGCATTTT. Translating gives CASSPVGNSNQPQHF.

This clonotype came up many times. This chain uses TRBV7-2 with TRBJ1-2; D remains unclear. V shed 6 bases and J shed 0 bases, with 11 bases lying between them. The germline CDR1 and CDR2 sequences are SGHTA and FQGNSA. This CDR3 spans 14 amino acids. This CDR3 reads CASRPTGSNYGYTF. For the CDR3, the DNA is TGTGCCAGCAGACCGACGGGGTCTAACTATGGCTACACCTTC.

This clonotype appeared many times. V and J are TRBV29-1 and TRBJ1-2, with D perhaps TRBD1 (6 bases). V was pared by 5 bases and J by 1 base, with 29 bases between. CDR3 length: 19 amino acids. Germline CDR1 and CDR2: SQVTM and ANQGSEA. In DNA, the CDR3 is TGCAGCGTTCACGGGCTCTTGTGGGGACAAGAAAAGGTTAACTATGGCTACACCTTC. Residues: CSVHGLLWGQEKVNYGYTF.

This clonotype appeared many times. The rearrangement uses TRBV29-1 and TRBJ2-7; 10 bases are shared with TRBD1. The CDR3 extends over 13 amino acids. V lost 4 bases to trimming and J lost 6 bases; unmatched junction nucleotides: 6. CDR1 is SQVTM and CDR2 is ANQGSEA in the germline V gene. CDR3 nucleotide sequence: TGCAGCGTTGGGACAGGGGGGACGGGCGAGCAGTACTTC. Translation gives CSVGTGGTGEQYF.

This clonotype occurred many times. The rearrangement links TRBV7-2 to TRBJ2-6, with D uncertain. V dropped 4 bases and J dropped 4 bases, with 5 bases sitting between them. The CDR3 spans 13 residues. Germline CDR1 and CDR2: SGHTA and FQGNSA. The CDR3 reads CASSWAGANVLTF. In nucleotides, the CDR3 is TGTGCCAGCAGCTGGGCCGGGGCCAACGTCCTGACTTTC. The whole variable domain, remainder taken from reference TRBV7-2 and TRBJ2-6, is GAGVSQSPSNKVTEKGKDVELRCDPISGHTALYWYRQSLGQGLEFLIYFQGNSAPDKSGLPSDRFSAERTGGSVSTLTIQRTQQEDSAVYLCASSWAGANVLTFGAGSRLTVL.

This clonotype was detected ten times or more. The chain joins TRBV5-1 to TRBJ2-7; TRBD1 agrees at 8 bases. With 0 bases clipped from V and 0 bases from J, the junction kept 5 bases outside the gene matches. From germline, CDR1 is SGHRS and CDR2 YFSETQ. The CDR3 contains 16 residues. DNA of the CDR3: TGCGCCAGCAGCTTGGGGACAGGGCAGAGCTCCTACGAGCAGTACTTC. It specifies CASSLGTGQSSYEQYF.

This clonotype was recorded at least ten times. The chain employs TRBV5-1 and TRBJ1-2, with D unresolved. Between the trimmed V and J ends, which lost 0 bases and 4 bases, there was a span of 13 bases. From germline, CDR1 is SGHRS and CDR2 YFSETQ. This CDR3 has 15 amino acids. The CDR3 DNA reads as TGCGCCAGCAGCTTGGAGTCTAAACGGGGCTATGGCTACACCTTC. This sequence encodes CASSLESKRGYGYTF.

This clonotype was seen ten or more times. In DNA, the CDR3 is TGTGCCAGCAGCCGGGACAGGTTCGGCGAGCAGTACTTC. Its protein product is CASSRDRFGEQYF. V gene TRBV3-1 combines with J gene TRBJ2-7; 8 bases agree with TRBD1. From germline, CDR1 is LGHDT and CDR2 YNNKEL (reference sequence). V shed 4 bases, J shed 6 bases, and the junction held 5 bases outside the gene matches. This CDR3 has 13 residues.

This clonotype was recorded many times. The chain has TRBV4-3 and TRBJ2-3; unclear D gene. CDR3 length: 15 amino acids. Per the germline V gene, CDR1 is LGHNA and CDR2 is YSLEER. Trimming took 5 bases from V and 5 from J, leaving 17 bases between them. The CDR3 sequence is CASSSTLGFGDTQYF. The CDR3 nucleotides read TGCGCCAGCAGCTCGACCCTAGGGTTCGGAGATACGCAGTATTTT.

The sample holds many counts of this clonotype. CDR3 DNA: TGTGCCAGCAGCGGCGGGGGAAGCACAGATACGCAGTATTTT. Amino acids: CASSGGGSTDTQYF. The chain uses TRBV9 and TRBJ2-3, with 7 bases matching TRBD2. Trimming cost V 3 bases and J 0 bases; bases outside gene matches: 1. In germline, CDR1 is SGDLS, CDR2 YYNGEE. CDR3 length: 14 residues.

This clonotype was seen ten or more times. The V gene is TRBV23-1, the J gene TRBJ1-6, with 7 bases identical to TRBD1. TRBV23-1 is an open reading frame whose function is uncertain. The CDR3 length is 18 residues. The V segment lost 4 bases and the J segment 4 bases; nucleotides outside the gene matches: 13. CDR3 nucleotides: TGCGCCAGCAGTCCCCCTTACTCCGCGGGACAGTATAATTCACCCCTCCACTTT. Translating gives CASSPPYSAGQYNSPLHF.

The sample holds a few counts of this clonotype. The V gene is TRBV4-3, the J gene TRBJ1-2; tentatively, D is TRBD1 (5 bases). CDR1 and CDR2 (germline): LGHNA, YSLEER. The CDR3 runs 14 residues. The V and J ends lost 2 bases and 4 bases respectively, with 11 bases between them. The CDR3 protein is CASSQYLTGYGYTF. The CDR3 nucleotides are TGCGCCAGCAGCCAATACCTCACAGGCTATGGCTACACCTTC.

This clonotype was observed many times. V is TRBV7-6 and J is TRBJ1-1; 7 bases match TRBD1. CDR1 is SGHVS, CDR2 FNYEAQ, per germline. V lost 3 bases and J lost 1; bases outside the gene matches: 8. CDR3 size: 16 residues. DNA for the CDR3: TGTGCCAGCAGCTTTAAGACAGGGCCTGCGAACACTGAAGCTTTCTTT. Its protein product is CASSFKTGPANTEAFF.

There are many counts of this clonotype. This sequence joins TRBV12-3 or TRBV12-4 and TRBJ1-4, with D possibly matching TRBD1 (6 bases). V lost 6 bases and J 3 bases, leaving 11 bases between the germline ends. This CDR3 has 14 amino acids. CDR3 sequence (DNA): TGTGCCAGCAGGAAGGACAGCTCTAATGAAAAACTGTTTTTT. It translates to CASRKDSSNEKLFF.

Many counts were recorded for this clonotype. In DNA form, the CDR3 reads TGTGCCAGCAGGACCGCCCCCGCCGGGGAGCTGTTTTTT. Translating it yields CASRTAPAGELFF. The V call is TRBV7-2, the J call TRBJ2-2; the D is unclear. The ends were cut back, 6 bases at V and 6 bases at J, with 11 bases in the middle. CDR1 SGHTA and CDR2 FQGNSA come from the germline V gene. This CDR3 has 13 amino acids.

The genes are TRBV20-1 and TRBJ2-3; D possibly uses TRBD1 or TRBD2 (5 bases each). Trimming removed 3 bases from V and 3 bases from J, with 13 bases in between. Germline values: CDR1 DFQATT, CDR2 SNEGSKA (reference sequence). The CDR3 runs 14 residues. As DNA, the CDR3 is TGCAGTGCTAGTCTTGGGGGAAGGACAGATACGCAGTATTTT. Translated, it gives CSASLGGRTDTQYF.